The 8 T cell receptor beta chains in this list originate from one sample, sequenced in a study of T cell repertoires in cytomegalovirus infection. Each CDR3 protein is one row after TCRdb ran MiXCR on the reads. This sample has about 890,000 distinct CDR3 sequences; roughly 31% occur once, and the top ten carry roughly 13%. Their antigens remain unidentified. The material was cultured CD8+ T cells from PBMCs, obtained from culture after CMV antigen stimulation. These receptors originate from a human donor in good health (CMV status not recorded). Some clones in this sample may be carry-over from other donors' samples.

V is TRBV4-1 and J is TRBJ1-4; D is ambiguous. Germline CDR1 and CDR2: MGHRA and YSYEKL. Trimming removed 8 bases from V and 1 base from J, with 17 bases in between. The CDR3 runs 16 residues. CDR3 region: CASARTPKGTNEKLFF. CDR3 nucleotide sequence: TGCGCCAGCGCAAGGACCCCTAAGGGAACTAATGAAAAACTGTTTTTT.

The chain links TRBV4-3 to TRBJ1-5; D not resolved. The CDR3 totals 16 residues. V gave up 0 bases and J gave up 0 bases, with 9 bases separating them. Germline V gene lookup returns CDR1 LGHNA and CDR2 YSLEER. The CDR3 DNA reads TGCGCCAGCAGCCAAGATTCACCCCATAGCAATCAGCCCCAGCATTTT. Its translation is CASSQDSPHSNQPQHF.

The chain uses TRBV2 and TRBJ2-3; D gene uncertain. This CDR3 region has 11 residues. In germline, CDR1 is SNHLY, CDR2 FYNNEI. With 3 bases removed from V and 12 bases from J, the gap between germline ends came to 10 bases. The CDR3 spells CASSDPPLQYF. CDR3 coding DNA: TGTGCCAGCAGTGATCCCCCATTACAGTATTTT.

This clonotype was observed many times. A read error may produce the germline difference seen at one junction end. The V and J genes are TRBV7-7 and TRBJ2-2; TRBD2 matches at 10 bases. Germline-derived CDR1 and CDR2 are SSHAT and FNYEAQ (reference sequence). The CDR3 length is 16 residues. CDR3 nucleotides: TGTGCTAGCAGCCCTACTAGCGGGACTAACACCGGGGAGCTGTTTTTT. Residues: CASSPTSGTNTGELFF.

V and J are TRBV28 and TRBJ1-5, with no clear D. The V gene lost 6 bases and the J gene lost 5 bases, with 8 bases spanning the gap. CDR3 length: 12 residues. Germline-derived CDR1 and CDR2 are MDHEN and SYDVKM. DNA for the CDR3: TGTGCCAGCAGGGACGGGGATCAGCCCCAGCATTTT. This gives the protein CASRDGDQPQHF.

This clonotype showed up many times. This chain links TRBV7-6 with TRBJ2-1; no reliable D call. V lost 4 bases to trimming and J lost 1 base, with 14 bases between them. CDR1 and CDR2 from the germline V gene are SGHVS and FNYEAQ. CDR3 length equals 16 residues. CDR3 residues: CASSSTIGPSYNEQFF. DNA of the CDR3: TGTGCCAGCAGCTCGACGATAGGCCCATCCTACAATGAGCAGTTCTTC.

This chain uses TRBV24-1 with TRBJ2-1; a possible D gene is TRBD2 (7 bases). V was pared by 3 bases and J by 9 bases, with 14 bases between. The CDR3 has 14 residues. Germline V lookup: CDR1 KGHDR, CDR2 SFDVKD. CDR3 coding DNA: TGTGCCACCAGTGATGGGGGGGCGTCCCCTGAGCAGTTCTTC. Translating it yields CATSDGGASPEQFF.

The table lists this clonotype with a few counts. CDR3 nucleotides: TGTGCCAGCAGTTTATCAGGAGGGGATAGCAATCAGCCCCAGCATTTT. It translates to CASSLSGGDSNQPQHF. This chain links TRBV27 with TRBJ1-5; D may be TRBD1 (5 bases). The CDR3 runs to 16 residues. Germline assignment: CDR1 MNHEY and CDR2 SMNVEV (reference sequence). Trimming took 0 bases from V and 0 from J, leaving 9 bases between them.